Following are 11 T cell receptor beta chains from one sample sequenced in a study of T cells in Graves' hyperthyroidism and ophthalmopathy. TCR beta CDR3 sequences were amplified from RNA transcripts. Initially, a first-round RT-PCR of the TCR CDR3 employed the HTBI primer set. TCRdb redid the calling of the multiplex PCR reads with MiXCR, one entry per CDR3 protein. The table includes around 580,000 distinct CDR3 sequences, under 60% detected once. Material for sequencing was peripheral blood or thyroid tissue (not recorded which). Receptor source: a woman under 30 with Graves' hyperthyroidism.

The chain is built from TRBV4-3 and TRBJ2-2, with D possibly TRBD1 on 6 matching bases. V lost 0 bases to trimming and J lost 4 bases, with 9 bases between them. Germline V gene data show CDR1 as LGHNA and CDR2 as YSLEER. This CDR3 has 15 residues. The CDR3 region is CASSQDQGTTGELFF. CDR3 coding DNA: TGCGCCAGCAGCCAAGATCAGGGGACCACCGGGGAGCTGTTTTTT.

As regards this clonotype: A much bigger clone sits one base away, suggesting this may be a read error. This chain links TRBV9 with TRBJ1-1; D is uncertain. Between the trimmed V and J ends, which lost 4 bases and 3 bases, there was a span of 10 bases. The CDR3 is 13 amino acids. Germline lookup yields CDR1 SGDLS and CDR2 YYNGEE. The chain's CDR3 is CASSLGLHTEAFF. CDR3 bases: TGTGCCAGCAGCCTAGGACTTCACACTGAAGCTTTCTTT. Full variable domain (remainder filled in from reference TRBV9 and TRBJ1-1): DSGVTQTPKHLITATGQRVTLRCSPRSGDLSVYWYQQSLDQGLQFLIQYYNGEERAKGNILERFSAQQFPDLHSELNLSSLELGDSALYFCASSLGLHTEAFFGQGTRLTVV.

The table lists this clonotype with many counts. The rearrangement uses TRBV4-2 and TRBJ2-7; D unclear. The V and J ends lost 0 bases and 10 bases respectively, with 13 bases between them. The CDR3 is 13 amino acids. Germline assignment: CDR1 LGHNA and CDR2 YNFKEQ. CDR3 DNA sequence: TGTGCCAGCAGCCAAGAACCCCAGACCCTCCAGTACTTC. This encodes CASSQEPQTLQYF.

This clonotype was observed many times. The J gene is TRBJ1-1, the V gene TRBV12-5; D uncertain. Germline V gene data show CDR1 as LGHNT and CDR2 as FRNRAP. V lost 1 base to trimming and J lost 8 bases, with 11 bases between them. The CDR3 is 13 amino acids. CDR3 DNA sequence: TGTGCTAGTGGTTTGGCCCGTCATGGAGAAGCTTTCTTT. Translated: CASGLARHGEAFF.

This clonotype was seen a handful of times. The CDR3 sequence: CASSQDPRKAHYEQYF. CDR3 DNA: TGCGCCAGCAGCCAAGACCCCCGAAAAGCCCACTACGAGCAGTACTTC. The V gene is TRBV4-1, the J gene TRBJ2-7; D not resolved. CDR3 length: 16 amino acids. Germline lookup yields CDR1 MGHRA and CDR2 YSYEKL. The V end was cut by 0 bases, the J end by 3 bases, with 15 bases between.

The CDR3 region is CASSLFDRGNEQFF. CDR3 coding DNA: TGCGCCAGCAGCTTGTTTGACAGGGGCAATGAGCAGTTCTTC. The chain employs TRBV5-1 and TRBJ2-7; TRBD1 matches at 8 bases. The better agreement between TRBJ2-1 and the DNA end casts doubt on the J call. The CDR3 spans 14 residues. CDR1 and CDR2 from the germline V gene are SGHRS and YFSETQ.

For this clonotype: This may stem from a read error, because a much larger clone lies one nucleotide away. The V gene is TRBV30, the J gene TRBJ1-1; possibly TRBD1 for D (5 bases). Trimming removed 0 bases at V and 6 bases at J, with 11 bases between. The CDR3 is 13 amino acids. Germline values: CDR1 GTSNPN, CDR2 SVGIG (reference sequence). CDR3 DNA sequence: TGTGCCTGGAGTGTCCTGGGAGGGGCTGAAGCTTTCTTT. This sequence encodes CAWSVLGGAEAFF.

The chain recombines TRBV15 with TRBJ1-5, with D maybe TRBD1 (5 bases). V was pared by 4 bases and J by 0 bases, with 13 bases between. Per the germline V gene, CDR1 is LNHNV and CDR2 is YYDKDF (reference sequence). This CDR3 is 16 amino acids long. The CDR3 region has the DNA TGTGCCACCAGCACCGGGGGTGCGGGTAGCAATCAGCCCCAGCATTTT. The encoded protein is CATSTGGAGSNQPQHF.

Points on this clonotype: This may be a read error, as it is one base from a much larger clone. CDR3 nucleotide sequence: TGTGCCAGCAGTTACGGAGGGCCCTACGAGCAGTACTTC. Its protein product is CASSYGGPYEQYF. The rearrangement joins TRBV2 to TRBJ2-7; possibly TRBD2 for D (6 bases). Germline V CDR1 and CDR2: SNHLY, FYNNEI. This CDR3 is 13 amino acids long. V lost 5 bases, J lost 2 bases, and 10 bases lay in between.

This clonotype has a count of ten or more. The chain employs TRBV10-3 and TRBJ2-7; unclear D gene. The CDR3 contains 11 residues. Germline lookup yields CDR1 ENHRY and CDR2 SYGVKD. The CDR3 DNA follows: TGTGCGACCGCATCCTCCTACGAGCAGTACTTC. It translates to CATASSYEQYF.

This chain links TRBV10-1 with TRBJ1-6; D unclear. The CDR3 extends over 15 amino acids. Trimming took 6 bases from V and 7 from J, leaving 16 bases between them. Germline assignment: CDR1 WNHNN and CDR2 SYGVQD (reference sequence). The CDR3 DNA sequence: TGCGCCAGCAGGGCTCCACCGGGAGGGAATTCACCCCTCCACTTT. Encoded protein: CASRAPPGGNSPLHF.